This is a list of T cell receptor beta chains from one sample in a study of cytomegalovirus exposure and HLA in healthy donors. Assay used: immunoSEQ multiplex PCR; TCRdb lists only in-frame clones, some missing. The table has about 120,000 clones, roughly 71% seen once. Input material: PBMCs. The origin of the receptors is a woman aged 35 to 49 in good health and CMV-seropositive. Each CDR3 is given with its conserved first and last residue. The order of the fields is V gene, J gene, clone size, D gene, CDR3 DNA, CDR3 protein. D genes are given only for firm matches. The size entry is marked missing in some rows and otherwise reads once, few, many or a size class.

TRBV6-5	TRBJ1-3	NA	TRBD1	TGTGCCAGCAGGAAACAGGGGGTCGGAAACACCATATATTTT	CASRKQGVGNTIYF
TRBV5-1	TRBJ1-3	NA	NA	TGCGCCAGCAGTCAGGGTTCTTCTGGAAACACCATATATTTT	CASSQGSSGNTIYF
TRBV2	TRBJ2-5	once	TRBD2	TGTGCCAGCAGTGAGACACTAGCGGCGGAGACCCAGTACTTC	CASSETLAAETQYF
TRBV29-1	TRBJ2-1	NA	NA	TGCAGCGTTGAAGTAACAGTAAGCTCCTACAATGAGCAGTTCTTC	CSVEVTVSSYNEQFF
TRBV6-6	TRBJ1-5	few	NA	TGTGCCAGCAGTTATTCAGGTCAGCCCCAGCATTTT	CASSYSGQPQHF
TRBV9	TRBJ1-2	few	NA	TGTGCCAGCAGCGTAGTAACGGGGAGTGGCTATGGCTACACCTTC	CASSVVTGSGYGYTF
TRBV27	TRBJ1-5	NA	TRBD1	TGTGCCAGCAGGGAGACAGGGGGCTCAAAGCCCCAGCATTTT	CASRETGGSKPQHF
TRBV27	TRBJ1-5	NA	NA	TGTGCCAGCAGTCCCGAGAACAATCAGCCCCAGCATTTT	CASSPENNQPQHF
TRBV18	TRBJ1-2	NA	TRBD1	TGTGCCAGCTCTCCTACAGGACAGGACTATGGCTACACCTTC	CASSPTGQDYGYTF
TRBV14	TRBJ2-7	NA	NA	TGTGCCAGCAGCCAAGAGGGTCCCTGGACAGCCTCCTACGAGCAGTACTTC	CASSQEGPWTASYEQYF
TRBV19	TRBJ1-2	NA	NA	TGTGCCAGTACCTCTGGGAGGGACTTGTTCTATGGCTACACCTTC	CASTSGRDLFYGYTF
TRBV5-4	TRBJ1-1	NA	NA	TGTGCCAGCAGCCGGACAGAGAACACTGAAGCTTTCTTT	CASSRTENTEAFF
TRBV6-1	TRBJ2-2	NA	TRBD1	TGTGCCAGCAGGGGGACAGGGATGAACACCGGGGAGCTGTTTTTT	CASRGTGMNTGELFF
TRBV5-1	TRBJ1-1	once	TRBD1	TGCGCCAGCAGCCCGAACGGACAGGGGAACACTGAAGCTTTCTTT	CASSPNGQGNTEAFF
TRBV7-6	TRBJ1-1	NA	TRBD1	TGTGCCAGCAGCCCAGGGGGCGCTCAGGGGACTGAAGCTTTCTTT	CASSPGGAQGTEAFF
TRBV28	TRBJ1-5	NA	NA	TGTGCCAGCAGTTCACTGATGCAAGCGTGGGATCAGCCCCAGCATTTT	CASSSLMQAWDQPQHF
TRBV7-9	TRBJ1-1	NA	NA	TGTGCCAGTGGACAGATGAACACTGAAGCTTTCTTT	CASGQMNTEAFF
TRBV4-3	TRBJ1-3	NA	NA	TGCGCCAGCAGCCAAGAGGTGGCAGGATCAAAGTATGGAAACACCATATATTTT	CASSQEVAGSKYGNTIYF
TRBV15	TRBJ2-2	NA	TRBD2	TGTGCCACCAGCGGCGCGGGGAGGGCCGGGGAGCTGTTTTTT	CATSGAGRAGELFF
TRBV10-1	TRBJ2-7	few	TRBD2	TGCGCCAGCAGCAGACCAACCAACGAGCGGGAGGGCCCCTACGAGCAGTACTTC	CASSRPTNEREGPYEQYF
TRBV20-1	TRBJ1-4	NA	NA	TGCAGTGCCAAGAGCGGGGAAAAACTGTTTTTT	CSAKSGEKLFF
TRBV30	TRBJ2-7	NA	NA	TGTGCCTGGACAGGGAAAACCTACGAGCAGTACTTC	CAWTGKTYEQYF
TRBV7-9	TRBJ2-7	NA	TRBD2	TGTGCCAGCAGCTTAGTTACCGGGACTAGCGCCCGGCCACCCTACGAGCAGTACTTC	CASSLVTGTSARPPYEQYF
TRBV6-1	TRBJ1-1	few	NA	TGTGCCAGCAGTGCTAACCCCACTGAAGCTTTCTTT	CASSANPTEAFF
TRBV28	TRBJ2-7	NA	NA	TGTGCTACGGACAAACAGCCTTTAAACTACGAGCAGTACTTC	CATDKQPLNYEQYF